The clone carrying this TCR beta chain was counted only a few times. The data belong to a study of molecular identifiers for immune sequencing clone quantification. TCRdb processed the PCR reads anew with MiXCR; each CDR3 protein has one entry. The profile shows over 600,000 distinct CDR3 sequences, about 20% of them singletons. Trimming pared 7 bases from V and 5 bases from J, leaving 18 bases between. Germline loops: CDR1 MNHEY, CDR2 SVGEGT. This CDR3 contains 14 residues. Sequenced input: naive CD8+ T cells from blood, with Jurkat cell RNA spiked in. The subset is: FACS-sorted CD8+CD4-CCR7+CD45RA+ naive T cells. The genes are TRBV6-2 or TRBV6-3 and TRBJ2-7; TRBD2 might be the D (6 bases). The receptor comes from a human donor in good health. Some libraries in this study had Jurkat cell RNA spiked in. The CDR3 here is CASNEDILANEQYF. CDR3 sequence (DNA): TGTGCCAGCAATGAAGACATACTAGCCAACGAGCAGTACTTC.